The 4 T cell receptor beta chains reported below all come from one sample, sequenced in a study of cytomegalovirus exposure and HLA in healthy donors (dated by TCRdb to the late 2010s). To prepare the library, the immunoSEQ multiplex PCR assay was applied. For the multiplex PCR, a mixture combining 60 forward primers for TCR Vbeta segments and 13 reverse primers for TCR Jbeta segments was used. What TCRdb holds here is the immuneACCESS table cut down to in-frame rearrangements. Part of the clones is not present; checked against another copy, under half of the missing clones reflect an unresolved V gene, and the others are unexplained. The sample table holds 130,000 to 150,000 clones, of which around 80% were seen once. Nearly 7% of the sample rests with the top ten. Sequencing used PBMCs. These receptors were taken from a man aged 40-50 years in good health and CMV-seropositive.

The chain is built from TRBV29-1 and TRBJ1-2; perhaps TRBD1 as D (6 bases). Germline values: CDR1 SQVTM, CDR2 ANQGSEA. V shed 6 bases and J shed 1 base, with 24 bases lying between them. The CDR3 runs 17 residues. The CDR3 sequence is CSVPGRNTRGFNYGYTF. In DNA form, the CDR3 reads TGCAGCGTACCCGGCCGGAATACGAGGGGGTTTAACTATGGCTACACCTTC.

The chain has TRBV19 and TRBJ2-6; TRBD1 aligns across 8 bases. The CDR3 runs 16 residues. Germline V gene sequence: CDR1 LNHDA, CDR2 SQIVND (reference sequence). After removal of 5 bases from V and 2 bases from J, the junction contained 5 bases not matched to a gene. As DNA, the CDR3 is TGTGCCAGTAGTCCGGACAGGGAGGCTGGGGCCAACGTCCTGACTTTC. This codes for CASSPDREAGANVLTF.

This clone showed up just a few times. The rearrangement joins TRBV28 to TRBJ2-1; 10 bases map to TRBD2. CDR1 and CDR2 from the germline V gene are MDHEN and SYDVKM. Trimming cost V 4 bases and J 5 bases; bases outside gene matches: 17. CDR3 size: 19 residues. The CDR3 is CASSSLPGERGGLNNEQFF. For the CDR3, the DNA is TGTGCCAGCAGTTCCCTCCCAGGGGAGCGGGGGGGCCTAAACAATGAGCAGTTCTTC. The full variable domain, completed using reference TRBV28 and TRBJ2-1, is DVKVTQSSRYLVKRTGEKVFLECVQDMDHENMFWYRQDPGLGLRLIYFSYDVKMKEKGDIPEGYSVSREKKERFSLILESASTNQTSMYLCASSSLPGERGGLNNEQFFGPGTRLTVL.

The count of this clone is one. V usage is TRBV7-9 and J usage is TRBJ1-2; 8 bases match TRBD1. CDR1 is SEHNR and CDR2 is FQNEAQ in the germline V gene (reference sequence). Germline trimming cut 5 bases from V and 8 bases from J; bases unmatched to any gene: 10. The CDR3 sequence is 14 residues long. In DNA, the CDR3 is TGTGCCAGCAGCCATACAGGGGGGAACTCAGGCTACACCTTC. Translation gives CASSHTGGNSGYTF.